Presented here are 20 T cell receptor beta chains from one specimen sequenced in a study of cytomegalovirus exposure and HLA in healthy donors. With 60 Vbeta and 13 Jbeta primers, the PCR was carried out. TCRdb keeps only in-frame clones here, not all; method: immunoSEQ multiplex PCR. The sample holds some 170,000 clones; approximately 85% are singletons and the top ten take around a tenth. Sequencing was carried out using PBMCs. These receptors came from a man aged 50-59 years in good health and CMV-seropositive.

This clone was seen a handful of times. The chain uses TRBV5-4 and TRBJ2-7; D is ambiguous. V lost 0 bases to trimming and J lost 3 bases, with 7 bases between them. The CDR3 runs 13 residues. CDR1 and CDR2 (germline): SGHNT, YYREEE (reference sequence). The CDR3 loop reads CASSLGLNYEQYF. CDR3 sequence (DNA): TGTGCCAGCAGCTTGGGACTGAACTACGAGCAGTACTTC.

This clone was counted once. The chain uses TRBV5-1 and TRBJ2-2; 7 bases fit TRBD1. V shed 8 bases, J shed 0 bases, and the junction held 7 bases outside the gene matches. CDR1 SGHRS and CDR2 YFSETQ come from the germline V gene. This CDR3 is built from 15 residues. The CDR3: CASEGTAANTGELFF. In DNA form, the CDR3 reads TGCGCCAGTGAAGGGACAGCCGCGAACACCGGGGAGCTGTTTTTT.

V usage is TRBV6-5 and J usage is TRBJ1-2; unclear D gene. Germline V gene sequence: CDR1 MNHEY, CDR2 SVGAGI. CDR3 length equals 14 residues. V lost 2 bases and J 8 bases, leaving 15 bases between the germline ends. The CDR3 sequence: CASSYPGESIGYTF. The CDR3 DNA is TGTGCCAGCAGTTACCCCGGGGAATCTATAGGCTACACCTTC.

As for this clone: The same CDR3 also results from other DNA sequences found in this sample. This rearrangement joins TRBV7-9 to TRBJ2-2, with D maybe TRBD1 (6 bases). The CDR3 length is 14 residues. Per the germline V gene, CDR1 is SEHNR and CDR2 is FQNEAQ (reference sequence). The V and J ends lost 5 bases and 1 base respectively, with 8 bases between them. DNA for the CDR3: TGTGCCAGCAGCCCGGGACAGAACACCGGGGAGCTGTTTTTT. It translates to CASSPGQNTGELFF.

The CDR3 spells CASSRAGGFYNEQFF. CDR3 coding DNA: TGTGCCAGCAGTAGGGCGGGGGGGTTCTACAATGAGCAGTTCTTC. The chain links TRBV6-5 to TRBJ2-1; TRBD2 matches at 9 bases. The CDR3 runs to 15 residues. The germline V gene encodes CDR1 MNHEY and CDR2 SVGAGI. V shed 5 bases, J shed 3 bases, and the junction held 5 bases outside the gene matches.

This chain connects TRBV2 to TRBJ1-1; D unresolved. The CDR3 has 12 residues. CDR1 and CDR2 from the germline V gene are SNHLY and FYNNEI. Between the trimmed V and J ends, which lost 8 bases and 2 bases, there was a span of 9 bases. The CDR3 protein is CASEAPNTEAFF. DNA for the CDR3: TGTGCCAGCGAAGCACCAAACACTGAAGCTTTCTTT.

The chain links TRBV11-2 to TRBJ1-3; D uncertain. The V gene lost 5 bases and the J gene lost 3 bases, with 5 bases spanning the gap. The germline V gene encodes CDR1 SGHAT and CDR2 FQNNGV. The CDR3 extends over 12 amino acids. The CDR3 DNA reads TGTGCCAGCAGCCGAGTTGGAAACACCATATATTTT. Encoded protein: CASSRVGNTIYF. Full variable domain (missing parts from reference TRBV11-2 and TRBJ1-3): EAGVAQSPRYKIIEKRQSVAFWCNPISGHATLYWYQQILGQGPKLLIQFQNNGVVDDSQLPKDRFSAERLKGVDSTLKIQPAKLEDSAVYLCASSRVGNTIYFGEGSWLTVV.

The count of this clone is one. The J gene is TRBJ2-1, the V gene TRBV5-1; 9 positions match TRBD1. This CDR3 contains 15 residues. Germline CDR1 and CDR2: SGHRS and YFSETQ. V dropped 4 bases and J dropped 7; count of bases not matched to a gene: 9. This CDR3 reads CASSPGQGRGNEQFF. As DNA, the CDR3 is TGCGCCAGCAGCCCCGGACAGGGGCGAGGAAATGAGCAGTTCTTC.

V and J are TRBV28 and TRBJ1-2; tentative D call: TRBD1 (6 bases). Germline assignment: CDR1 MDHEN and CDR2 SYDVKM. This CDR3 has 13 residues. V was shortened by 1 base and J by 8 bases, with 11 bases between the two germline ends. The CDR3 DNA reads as TGTGCCAGCAGTTTATCCACTGGGGGCGGCTACACCTTC. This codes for CASSLSTGGGYTF.

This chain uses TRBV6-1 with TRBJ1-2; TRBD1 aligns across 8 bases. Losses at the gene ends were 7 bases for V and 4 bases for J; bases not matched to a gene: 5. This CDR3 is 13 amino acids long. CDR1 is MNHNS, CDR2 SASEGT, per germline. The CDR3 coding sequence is TGTGCCAGCACCCGGACAGGGCCCTATGGCTACACCTTC. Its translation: CASTRTGPYGYTF.

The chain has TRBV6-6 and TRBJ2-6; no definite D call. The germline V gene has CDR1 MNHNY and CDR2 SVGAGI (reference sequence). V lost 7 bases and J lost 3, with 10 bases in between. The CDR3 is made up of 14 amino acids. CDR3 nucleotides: TGTGCCAGCACGCGGTTGCGTGGGGCCAACGTCCTGACTTTC. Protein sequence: CASTRLRGANVLTF.

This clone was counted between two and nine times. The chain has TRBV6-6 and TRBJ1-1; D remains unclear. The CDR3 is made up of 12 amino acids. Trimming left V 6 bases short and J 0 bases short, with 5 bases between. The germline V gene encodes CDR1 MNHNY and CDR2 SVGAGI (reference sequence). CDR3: CASSPVNTEAFF. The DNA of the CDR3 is TGTGCCAGCAGCCCGGTGAACACTGAAGCTTTCTTT.

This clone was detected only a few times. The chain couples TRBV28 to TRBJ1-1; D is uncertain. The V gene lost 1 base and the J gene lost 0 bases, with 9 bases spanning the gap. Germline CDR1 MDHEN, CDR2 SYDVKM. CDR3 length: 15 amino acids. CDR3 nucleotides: TGTGCCAGCAGTTTATACGGGGAGGTGAACACTGAAGCTTTCTTT. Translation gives CASSLYGEVNTEAFF.

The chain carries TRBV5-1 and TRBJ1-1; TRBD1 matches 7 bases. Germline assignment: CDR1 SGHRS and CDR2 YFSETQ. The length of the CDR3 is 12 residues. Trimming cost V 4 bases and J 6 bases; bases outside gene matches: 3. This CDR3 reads CASSADRAEAFF. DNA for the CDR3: TGCGCCAGCAGCGCCGACAGGGCTGAAGCTTTCTTT.

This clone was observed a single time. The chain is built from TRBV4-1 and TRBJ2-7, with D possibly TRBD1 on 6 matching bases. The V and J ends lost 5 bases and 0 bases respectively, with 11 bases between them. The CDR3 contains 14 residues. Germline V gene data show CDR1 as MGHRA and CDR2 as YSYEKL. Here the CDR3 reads CASSETGISYEQYF. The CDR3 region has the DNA TGCGCCAGCAGCGAAACAGGGATCTCCTACGAGCAGTACTTC.

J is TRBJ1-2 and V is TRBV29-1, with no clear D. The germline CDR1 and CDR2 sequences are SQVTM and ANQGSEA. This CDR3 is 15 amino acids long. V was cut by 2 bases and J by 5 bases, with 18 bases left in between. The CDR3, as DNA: TGCAGCGTTGAATCGGCGGTACCTCGCGGGTATGGCTACACCTTC. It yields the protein CSVESAVPRGYGYTF.

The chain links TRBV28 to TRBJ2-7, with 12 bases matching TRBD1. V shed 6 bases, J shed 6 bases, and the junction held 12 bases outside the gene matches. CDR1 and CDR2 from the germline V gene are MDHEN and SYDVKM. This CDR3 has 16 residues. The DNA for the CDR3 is TGTGCCAGCAGCCCGGGACAGGGGGCTTTCCTCGCCGAGCAGTACTTC. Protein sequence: CASSPGQGAFLAEQYF.

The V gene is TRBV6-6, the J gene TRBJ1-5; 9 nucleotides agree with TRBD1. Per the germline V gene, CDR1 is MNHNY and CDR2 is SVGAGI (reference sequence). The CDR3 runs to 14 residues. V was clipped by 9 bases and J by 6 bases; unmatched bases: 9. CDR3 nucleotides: TGTGCCAGTTCTCCAGGGACAGGGTTTCAGCCCCAGCATTTT. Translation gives CASSPGTGFQPQHF.

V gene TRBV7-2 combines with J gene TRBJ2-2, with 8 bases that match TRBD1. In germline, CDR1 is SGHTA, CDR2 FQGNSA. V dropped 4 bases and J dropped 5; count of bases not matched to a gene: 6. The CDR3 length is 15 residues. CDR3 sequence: CASSSATGVTGELFF. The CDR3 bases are TGTGCCAGCAGCTCCGCGACAGGGGTAACCGGGGAGCTGTTTTTT.

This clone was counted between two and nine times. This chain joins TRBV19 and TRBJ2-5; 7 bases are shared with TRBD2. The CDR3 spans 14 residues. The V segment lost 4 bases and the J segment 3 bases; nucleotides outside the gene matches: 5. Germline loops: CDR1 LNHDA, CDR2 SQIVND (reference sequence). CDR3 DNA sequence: TGTGCCAGTAGTAACAAACTAGCGAAAGAGACCCAGTACTTC. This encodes CASSNKLAKETQYF. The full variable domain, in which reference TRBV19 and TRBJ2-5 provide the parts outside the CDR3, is DGGITQSPKYLFRKEGQNVTLSCEQNLNHDAMYWYRQDPGQGLRLIYYSQIVNDFQKGDIAEGYSVSREKKESFPLTVTSAQKNPTAFYLCASSNKLAKETQYFGPGTRLLVL.